This is a list of T cell receptor beta chains from one sample in a study of shared T cell receptors in the human thymus. Assay: immunoSEQ multiplex PCR; the TCRdb copy retains only in-frame clones and omits some. The sample includes more than 300,000 clones, around 93% of them seen just once. Sequencing was carried out using thymocytes. The receptors were sampled from a human donor. CDR3s include the opening cysteine and the closing phenylalanine or tryptophan. A D gene is named only where the DNA matches it firmly. Expanded clones get a size class; other rows say once, few or many, or leave the size out.

j_call | d_call | v_call | clone_size | cdr3_aa | cdr3_nt
TRBJ2-1 | . | TRBV7-9 | . | CASSLGRIASYNEQFF | TGTGCCAGCAGCTTAGGTAGGATAGCGTCCTACAATGAGCAGTTCTTC
TRBJ2-1 | TRBD2 | TRBV19 | few | CASSVSGSDEQFF | TGTGCCAGTAGTGTTAGCGGGAGTGATGAGCAGTTCTTC
TRBJ2-4 | TRBD2 | TRBV9 | . | CASSPQGVAGVENIQYF | TGTGCCAGCAGCCCCCAGGGGGTAGCGGGAGTGGAAAACATTCAGTACTTC
TRBJ2-7 | . | TRBV28 | . | CASIPTVGGNEQYF | TGTGCCAGCATCCCGACCGTTGGAGGAAACGAGCAGTACTTC
TRBJ1-1 | . | TRBV19 | . | CASISGQSEAFF | TGTGCCAGTATTTCCGGGCAGTCGGAAGCTTTCTTT
TRBJ1-1 | TRBD1 | TRBV27 | . | CASSPTGVGEAFF | TGTGCCAGCAGTCCGACAGGGGTCGGTGAAGCTTTCTTT
TRBJ2-7 | . | TRBV27 | . | CASRLPRQTYEQYF | TGTGCCAGCAGGCTCCCCAGACAGACCTACGAGCAGTACTTC
TRBJ2-7 | . | TRBV7-2 | . | CASSRHSQVSYEQYF | TGTGCCAGCAGTCGACATTCTCAGGTCTCCTACGAGCAGTACTTC
TRBJ1-2 | . | TRBV28 | . | CASSRAAFNYGYTF | TGTGCCAGCAGCCGGGCAGCCTTCAACTATGGCTACACCTTC
TRBJ2-1 | TRBD2 | TRBV5-6 | . | CASSLTSGRDYNEQFF | TGTGCCAGCAGCTTGACTAGCGGGAGGGATTACAATGAGCAGTTCTTC
TRBJ1-5 | . | TRBV25-1 | . | CASSDRPTASNQPQHF | TGTGCCAGCAGTGACAGACCCACGGCTAGCAATCAGCCCCAGCATTTT
TRBJ1-1 | . | TRBV9 | . | CASSVVAREANTEAFF | TGTGCCAGCAGCGTAGTGGCAAGGGAGGCGAACACTGAAGCTTTCTTT
TRBJ1-1 | . | TRBV2 | once | CASSVRTGDTEAFF | TGTGCCAGCAGCGTTCGGACGGGTGACACTGAAGCTTTCTTT
TRBJ2-3 | . | TRBV6-6 | . | CASTSSTDTQYF | TGTGCCAGCACCTCTAGCACAGATACGCAGTATTTT
TRBJ1-1 | . | TRBV6-4 | . | CASRRGSNTEAFF | TGTGCCAGCAGGCGGGGATCCAACACTGAAGCTTTCTTT
TRBJ2-3 | . | TRBV11-2 | . | CASGLGSYSSTDTQYF | TGTGCCAGCGGCCTAGGGAGTTACTCTAGCACAGATACGCAGTATTTT
TRBJ2-4 | TRBD2 | TRBV28 | . | CASTMGLAGARKNIQYF | TGTGCCAGCACCATGGGGCTAGCGGGAGCAAGGAAAAACATTCAGTACTTC
TRBJ1-5 | . | TRBV25-1 | . | CASRGSSSNQPQHF | TGTGCCAGCAGGGGGTCCTCTAGCAATCAGCCCCAGCATTTT
TRBJ2-3 | TRBD2 | TRBV25-1 | . | CASRTSGSTDTQYF | TGTGCCAGCAGGACTAGCGGGAGCACAGATACGCAGTATTTT
TRBJ2-7 | . | TRBV13 | . | CASSLAQGMYEQYF | TGTGCCAGCAGCTTAGCACAGGGAATGTACGAGCAGTACTTC
TRBJ1-1 | . | TRBV6-6 | . | CASRSQGRNTEAFF | TGTGCCAGCAGGTCCCAGGGTAGGAACACTGAAGCTTTCTTT
TRBJ1-1 | . | TRBV4-3 | once | CASSQEWPPDNVTEAFF | TGCGCCAGCAGCCAAGAATGGCCCCCGGACAACGTCACTGAAGCTTTCTTT
TRBJ1-4 | . | TRBV5-4 | . | CASSSRPGASNEKLFF | TGTGCCAGCAGCTCCCGACCGGGGGCCTCGAATGAAAAACTGTTTTTT
TRBJ2-1 | TRBD2 | TRBV30 | . | CAWTASGRGSSQGQFF | TGTGCCTGGACGGCTAGCGGGAGGGGCAGCAGCCAAGGGCAGTTCTTC
TRBJ2-7 | . | TRBV28 | few | CASSLWQSSYEQYF | TGTGCCAGCAGTTTATGGCAGAGCTCCTACGAGCAGTACTTC
TRBJ1-2 | . | TRBV28 | . | CASSFAAPESVGYTF | TGTGCCAGCAGTTTCGCGGCCCCAGAGTCGGTGGGCTACACCTTC
TRBJ1-4 | . | TRBV28 | . | CASSLRGVGAANEKLFF | TGTGCCAGCAGTTTAAGGGGGGTAGGGGCGGCTAATGAAAAACTGTTTTTT
TRBJ1-4 | . | TRBV27 | . | CASSSRVSNEKLFF | TGTGCCAGCAGTTCCAGGGTGTCTAATGAAAAACTGTTTTTT
TRBJ2-3 | TRBD2 | TRBV5-4 | . | CASSRLGAGVADTQYF | TGTGCCAGCAGCCGCCTCGGGGCGGGAGTCGCAGATACGCAGTATTTT
TRBJ2-7 | . | TRBV6-5 | . | CASTTRRRSSYEQYF | TGTGCCAGCACGACTAGACGGCGGAGCTCCTACGAGCAGTACTTC
TRBJ1-1 | . | TRBV5-6 | . | CASSFVLDSPAGAFF | TGTGCCAGCAGCTTTGTTCTGGACTCCCCGGCGGGGGCTTTCTTT
TRBJ2-1 | TRBD1 | TRBV7-3 | . | CASSNSDRGGNEQFF | TGTGCCAGCAGCAACTCGGACAGGGGTGGCAATGAGCAGTTCTTC
TRBJ2-1 | TRBD1 | TRBV7-9 | . | CAVLGQGSNEQFF | TGTGCCGTCTTGGGACAGGGGTCCAATGAGCAGTTCTTC
TRBJ2-3 | TRBD2 | TRBV4-3 | . | CASSQHHRGGEDTQYF | TGCGCCAGCAGCCAACACCACCGGGGGGGAGAAGATACGCAGTATTTT
TRBJ2-4 | . | TRBV28 | . | CASSSGGSKNIQYF | TGTGCCAGCAGCTCTGGGGGGTCCAAAAACATTCAGTACTTC
TRBJ1-1 | . | TRBV10-3 | . | CAISESRRDTEAFF | TGTGCCATCAGTGAGTCGAGAAGGGACACTGAAGCTTTCTTT
TRBJ1-5 | . | TRBV28 | . | CASSPTLRKGHQPQHF | TGTGCCAGCAGTCCTACCTTACGGAAGGGCCATCAGCCCCAGCATTTT
TRBJ2-1 | TRBD2 | TRBV5-4 | . | CASSLHVPSGSYNEQFF | TGTGCCAGCAGCTTGCATGTTCCTAGCGGCTCCTACAATGAGCAGTTCTTC
TRBJ1-2 | TRBD1 | TRBV6-1 | . | CASSEGDSLYGYTF | TGTGCCAGCAGTGAAGGGGACAGTCTCTATGGCTACACCTTC
TRBJ1-1 | TRBD1 | TRBV18 | . | CASSPGQEAFF | TGTGCCAGCTCACCGGGACAGGAAGCTTTCTTT
TRBJ2-3 | TRBD2 | TRBV28 | . | CASSPGQREFSDTQYF | TGTGCCAGCAGCCCCGGCCAGCGGGAGTTCTCAGATACGCAGTATTTT
TRBJ2-7 | TRBD1 | TRBV5-6 | . | CASTTRLGQGAYEQYF | TGTGCCAGCACCACTCGGTTGGGACAGGGGGCCTACGAGCAGTACTTC
TRBJ2-3 | TRBD2 | TRBV5-4 | once | CASSRSGSTDTQYF | TGTGCCAGCAGCCGTAGCGGGAGCACAGATACGCAGTATTTT
TRBJ2-5 | . | TRBV21-1 | . | CASSKVVAVAGAKVVGQYF | TGTGCCAGCAGCAAAGTCGTTGCGGTAGCGGGAGCAAAAGTAGTAGGCCAGTACTTC
TRBJ2-1 | TRBD1 | TRBV27 | . | CASSLRTGVTSSYNEQFF | TGTGCCAGCAGTTTAAGGACAGGGGTGACGAGCTCCTACAATGAGCAGTTCTTC
TRBJ1-4 | . | TRBV28 | . | CASQSNEKLFF | TGTGCCAGCCAGAGTAATGAAAAACTGTTTTTT
TRBJ2-7 | . | TRBV23-1 | few | CASSQSQDYEQYF | TGCGCCAGCAGTCAATCGCAAGACTACGAGCAGTACTTC
TRBJ2-1 | TRBD2 | TRBV7-9 | . | CASSAGLAGVPSYNEQFF | TGTGCCAGCAGCGCGGGACTAGCGGGAGTTCCTTCCTACAATGAGCAGTTCTTC
TRBJ2-6 | . | TRBV7-9 | once | CASSLRRDGANVLTF | TGTGCCAGCAGCTTACGGAGGGATGGGGCCAACGTCCTGACTTTC
TRBJ1-1 | . | TRBV19 | . | CALEGRGGTEAFF | TGTGCTTTAGAGGGGAGGGGTGGCACTGAAGCTTTCTTT
TRBJ1-1 | . | TRBV14 | few | CASSQPSNTEAFF | TGTGCCAGCAGCCAACCATCTAACACTGAAGCTTTCTTT
TRBJ1-2 | TRBD1 | TRBV13 | . | CASSSLPARGVGGYTF | TGTGCCAGCAGCTCCCTTCCGGCCAGGGGGGTAGGTGGCTACACCTTC
TRBJ2-1 | . | TRBV28 | . | CASSFRVTGPEQFF | TGTGCCAGCAGTTTCCGTGTAACGGGACCTGAGCAGTTCTTC
TRBJ2-1 | TRBD2 | TRBV4-2 | . | CASSRLRLAGYNEQFF | TGTGCCAGCAGCCGCCTCAGACTAGCGGGGTACAATGAGCAGTTCTTC
TRBJ1-2 | . | TRBV28 | . | CATRGVYGYTF | TGTGCCACCCGAGGGGTCTATGGCTACACCTTC